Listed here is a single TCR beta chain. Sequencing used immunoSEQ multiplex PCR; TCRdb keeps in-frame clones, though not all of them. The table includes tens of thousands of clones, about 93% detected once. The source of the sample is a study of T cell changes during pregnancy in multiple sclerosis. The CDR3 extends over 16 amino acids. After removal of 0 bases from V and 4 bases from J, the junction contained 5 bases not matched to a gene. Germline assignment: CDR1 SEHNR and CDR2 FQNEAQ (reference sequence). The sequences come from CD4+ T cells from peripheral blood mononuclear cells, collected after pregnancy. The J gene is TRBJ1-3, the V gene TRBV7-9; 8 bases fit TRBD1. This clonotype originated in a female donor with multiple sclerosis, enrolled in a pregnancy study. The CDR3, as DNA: TGTGCCAGCAGCTTAGCTAACCAGGGGGCAGGAAACACCATATATTTT. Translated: CASSLANQGAGNTIYF.